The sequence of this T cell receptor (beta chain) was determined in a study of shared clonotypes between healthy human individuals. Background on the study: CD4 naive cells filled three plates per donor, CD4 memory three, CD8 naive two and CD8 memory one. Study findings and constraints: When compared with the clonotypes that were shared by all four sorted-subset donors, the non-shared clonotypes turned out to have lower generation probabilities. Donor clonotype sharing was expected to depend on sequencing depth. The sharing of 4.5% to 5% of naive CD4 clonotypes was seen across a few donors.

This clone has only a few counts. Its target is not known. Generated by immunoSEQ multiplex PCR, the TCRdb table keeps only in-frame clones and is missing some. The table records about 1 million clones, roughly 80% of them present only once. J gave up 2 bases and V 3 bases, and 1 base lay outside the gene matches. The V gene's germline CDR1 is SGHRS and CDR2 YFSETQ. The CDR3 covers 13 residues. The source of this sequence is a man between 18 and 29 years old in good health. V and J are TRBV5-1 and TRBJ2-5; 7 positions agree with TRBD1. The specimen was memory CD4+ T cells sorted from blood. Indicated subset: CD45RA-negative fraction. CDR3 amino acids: CASSSGQQETQYF. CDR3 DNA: TGCGCCAGCAGCTCGGGACAGCAAGAGACCCAGTACTTC.